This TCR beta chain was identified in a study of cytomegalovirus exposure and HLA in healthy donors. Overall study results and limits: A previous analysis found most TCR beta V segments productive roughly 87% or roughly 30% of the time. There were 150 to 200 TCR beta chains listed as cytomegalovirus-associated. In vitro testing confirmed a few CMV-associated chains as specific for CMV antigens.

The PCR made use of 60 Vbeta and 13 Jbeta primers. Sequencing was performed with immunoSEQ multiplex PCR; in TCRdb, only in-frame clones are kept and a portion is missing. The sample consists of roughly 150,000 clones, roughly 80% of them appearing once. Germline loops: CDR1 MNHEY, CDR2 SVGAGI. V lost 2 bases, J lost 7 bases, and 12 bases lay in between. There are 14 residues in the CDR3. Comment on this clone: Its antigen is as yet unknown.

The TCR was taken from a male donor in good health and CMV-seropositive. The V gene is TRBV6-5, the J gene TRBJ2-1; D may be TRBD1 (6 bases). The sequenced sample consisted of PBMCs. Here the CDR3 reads CASSYTGIRNEQFF. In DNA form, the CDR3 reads TGTGCCAGCAGTTACACAGGGATTAGGAATGAGCAGTTCTTC.